This T cell receptor beta chain derives from a study of blood T cell repertoires in COVID-19 (dated by TCRdb to between 2020 and 2021). Turning to the overall study: Samples from collaborators originated in the United States, Italy and Spain and spanned both the acute and convalescent phases of COVID-19. The dataset comprised deeply sampled blood TCRbeta repertoires from subjects exposed to, actively infected with, or recovered from COVID-19. Where available, HLA class I and class II types were taken from metadata supplied by the sample provider and were not determined by assay-based typing. The samples were drawn from two sources: the first 160 participants of the ongoing ImmuneRACE study, and some 1,300 subjects contributed by 6 global collaborators. The sample metadata nearly always contained a de-identified subject ID, COVID-19 status, age in years and sex. The repertoires were made available in a free public database intended to serve as a resource for research on the immune response to SARS-CoV-2. The prospective study material was composed of cDNA or gDNA derived from T cells, B-cell-depleted T cells, or PBMCs. Results and caveats for the whole study, not just this receptor: The amount of clinical and demographic metadata varied by source and participant and was provided uncurated.

Whole blood was collected in K2EDTA tubes by collaborating institutions according to the institutions' own protocols. For TCRbeta analysis, collaborator samples were shipped as frozen whole blood, as isolated PBMCs, or as DNA extracted from either sample type. TCRbeta CDR3 regions were amplified from genomic DNA by means of the immunoSEQ Assay, a bias-controlled multiplex PCR. On the study's bioinformatics: Within the assay, amplification of reference gene primers was used to estimate how many nucleated cells each sample contained. To quantify the absolute abundance of each unique TCRbeta CDR3 rearrangement, sequence reads were collapsed and filtered. For each sample, productive Simpson clonality was calculated as the square root of Simpson's diversity index across productive rearrangements. TCRdb provides this immuneACCESS table in a form limited to in-frame rearrangements. Some clones are lacking; in checked studies, under half of them reflect an unresolved V gene, and why the rest are absent is not known. From that table come the V and J calls and clone size; the DNA was used to work out D and trimming. The sample table contains about 26,000 clones; only one count was recorded for roughly 89% of them. The ten largest clones represent 1.5% to 2% of the sample.

From the cysteine through the phenylalanine, the CDR3 covers 16 amino acids. Here the CDR3 DNA is all that survives: 48 bases in frame from base 1. Relative to germline, V is 4 bases shorter and J is 4 bases shorter, with 19 bases between their ends. Reading the germline V gene gives CDR1 SNHLY and CDR2 FYNNEI. About this clone itself: Its antigen specificity is not known. No per-base quality is available; no much larger clone lies one base away.

The rearranged chain carries TRBV2 and TRBJ1-1; no D segment can be confidently identified. The specimen was peripheral blood. This receptor was taken from an older woman with active COVID-19. The bases read TGTGCCAGCAGTGGGCCCTTCGGCGGGGTAGGCACTGAAGCTTTCTTT. This codes for CASSGPFGGVGTEAFF.